Shown below are 18 T cell receptor beta chains from a single sample sequenced in a study of blood T cell repertoires in COVID-19. The data were produced by immunoSEQ multiplex PCR, yet TCRdb's version contains in-frame clones alone and is incomplete. The sample holds 64,000 or so clones, almost 80% seen once. Material for sequencing was peripheral blood. These TCRs come from a man older than 75 with acute or convalescent COVID-19.

V is TRBV3-1 (or the pseudogene TRBV3-2) and J is TRBJ1-1; D is undetermined. Germline V gene lookup returns CDR1 LGHDT and CDR2 YNNKEL (reference sequence). V lost 1 base to trimming and J lost 11 bases, with 14 bases between them. This CDR3 has 13 amino acids. For the CDR3, the DNA is TGTGCCAGCAGCCAAGGTTCAGGCAATTCGGCTTTCTTT. Translated, it gives CASSQGSGNSAFF.

V is TRBV29-1 and J is TRBJ2-2; 7 bases are shared with TRBD1. V trimming: 4 bases; J trimming: 0 bases; junction bases outside the gene matches: 2. The germline CDR1 and CDR2 sequences are SQVTM and ANQGSEA. The CDR3 spans 14 residues. The CDR3 DNA reads TGCAGCGTTGCAGGGACAGCGAACACCGGGGAGCTGTTTTTT. Its translation is CSVAGTANTGELFF.

This chain joins TRBV24-1 and TRBJ2-1; possible D gene TRBD1, 5 bases. V shed 12 bases and J shed 12 bases, with 26 bases lying between them. The CDR3 has 14 residues. CDR1 is KGHDR, CDR2 SFDVKD, per germline. The CDR3 is CAPSRQGSIRLQFF. CDR3 nucleotides: TGTGCCCCATCCCGCCAGGGCAGTATTCGGTTGCAGTTCTTC.

The chain couples TRBV7-9 to TRBJ2-3, with a possible D match to TRBD2 (7 bases). Per the germline V gene, CDR1 is SEHNR and CDR2 is FQNEAQ (reference sequence). This CDR3 contains 15 residues. The V end lost 3 bases, the J end lost 2 bases, and 12 bases lay between the germline ends. CDR3 sequence reads: CASSFWGGVTDTQYF. The CDR3 region has the DNA TGTGCCAGCAGCTTTTGGGGGGGCGTCACAGATACGCAGTATTTT. Full variable domain (outside the CDR3, taken from reference TRBV7-9 and TRBJ2-3): DTGVSQNPRHKITKRGQNVTFRCDPISEHNRLYWYRQTLGQGPEFLTYFQNEAQLEKSRLLSDRFSAERPKGSFSTLEIQRTEQGDSAMYLCASSFWGGVTDTQYFGPGTRLTVL.

In DNA form, the CDR3 reads TGTGCCAGCAGTGCCACCCGGACAGGGGGCACCTATGGCTACACCTTC. As protein: CASSATRTGGTYGYTF. This chain joins TRBV28 and TRBJ1-2; 11 nucleotides align to TRBD1. CDR1 is MDHEN, CDR2 SYDVKM, per germline. Unmatched junction bases numbered 9, after V lost 5 bases and J lost 4 bases. The CDR3 consists of 16 residues.

The chain recombines TRBV29-1 with TRBJ2-3; 8 bases are a match to TRBD2. The CDR3 covers 15 residues. Germline V gene data show CDR1 as SQVTM and CDR2 as ANQGSEA. Trimming removed 2 bases from V and 3 bases from J; junction bases left unmatched: 7. The chain's CDR3 is CSVEPGASGTDTQYF. In DNA, the CDR3 is TGCAGCGTTGAACCTGGCGCTAGCGGGACAGATACGCAGTATTTT.

The gene calls are TRBV19 and TRBJ1-5; D is uncertain. Germline V gives CDR1 LNHDA, CDR2 SQIVND (reference sequence). Trimming removed 6 bases from V and 7 bases from J, with 13 bases in between. The CDR3 is 13 residues long. The CDR3, as DNA: TGTGCCAGTAGGTCCGGAGGTTTACAGCCCCAGCATTTT. Translation: CASRSGGLQPQHF.

The J gene is TRBJ2-7, the V gene TRBV5-4, with a weak D call TRBD2 (7 bases). The germline V gene encodes CDR1 SGHNT and CDR2 YYREEE (reference sequence). Trimming shortened V by 3 bases and J by 6 bases, and 13 bases separated the two germline ends. The length of the CDR3 is 13 residues. The CDR3 DNA follows: TGTGCCAGCAGCTGGGAGGGGGTCTCCGAGCAGTACTTC. Translated, it gives CASSWEGVSEQYF.

The table lists this clone with a few counts. The gene calls are TRBV5-6 and TRBJ2-5; TRBD1 matches at 7 bases. CDR3 length: 13 amino acids. The germline gives CDR1 SGHDT, CDR2 YYEEEE. The V and J ends lost 5 bases and 5 bases, in that order; junction bases with no gene match: 6. The CDR3 sequence: CASSRQGGETQYF. In DNA, the CDR3 is TGTGCCAGCAGTCGACAGGGTGGGGAGACCCAGTACTTC.

The rearrangement links TRBV2 to TRBJ1-1; weak D call: TRBD1 (6 bases). Trimming left V 5 bases short and J 5 bases short, with 6 bases between. This CDR3 comprises 11 residues. Germline assignment: CDR1 SNHLY and CDR2 FYNNEI. CDR3 protein: CASSRGTEAFF. Written as DNA, the CDR3 is TGTGCCAGCAGTAGGGGGACTGAAGCTTTCTTT.

The chain recombines TRBV7-9 with TRBJ1-3; D is undetermined. V lost 5 bases to trimming and J lost 5 bases, with 7 bases between them. CDR1 SEHNR and CDR2 FQNEAQ come from the germline V gene (reference sequence). The CDR3 length is 12 residues. The CDR3 region is CASSGRRNTIYF. As DNA, the CDR3 is TGTGCCAGCAGCGGGCGCAGAAACACCATATATTTT.

This clone was seen a few times. J is TRBJ1-5 and V is TRBV10-2; 11 nucleotides agree with TRBD1. The ends lost 3 bases at V and 5 bases at J; junction bases unmatched: 3. This CDR3 is built from 15 residues. Germline V gene sequence: CDR1 WSHSY, CDR2 SAAADI. The CDR3 loop is CASSEGQGADQPQHF. CDR3 DNA sequence: TGCGCCAGCAGTGAAGGACAGGGGGCGGATCAGCCCCAGCATTTT.

As concerns this clone: Compared with germline, one end of the junction differs, possibly owing to a read error. This chain joins TRBV29-1 and TRBJ1-1, with D possibly being TRBD1 (5 bases). This CDR3 contains 13 residues. CDR1 is SQVTM and CDR2 is ANQGSEA in the germline V gene. The CDR3, as DNA: TGCAGCGGTGAAGGGTCCCGGGGGACTGAAGCTTTCTTT. It codes for CSGEGSRGTEAFF.

The rearrangement links TRBV6-5 to TRBJ1-5, with D possibly being TRBD1 (5 bases). The germline V and J ends were trimmed by 6 bases and 0 bases, with 9 bases remaining between them. The CDR3 runs 14 residues. In germline, CDR1 is MNHEY, CDR2 SVGAGI. The CDR3 coding sequence is TGTGCCAGCAGGCTAGACAGTAGCAATCAGCCCCAGCATTTT. It specifies CASRLDSSNQPQHF.

This clone was detected a few times. The V and J genes are TRBV24-1 and TRBJ1-5; possible D gene TRBD1, 6 bases. Germline V gives CDR1 KGHDR, CDR2 SFDVKD. The germline V and J ends were trimmed by 3 bases and 4 bases, with 9 bases remaining between them. The CDR3 extends over 14 amino acids. The CDR3 loop reads CATSDPGTNQPQHF. CDR3 bases: TGTGCCACCAGTGATCCCGGGACAAATCAGCCCCAGCATTTT.

This clone appeared a few times. V gene TRBV30 combines with J gene TRBJ1-4, with D maybe TRBD1 (5 bases). CDR1 GTSNPN and CDR2 SVGIG come from the germline V gene (reference sequence). The CDR3 runs to 13 residues. Trimming removed 2 bases at V and 5 bases at J, with 9 bases between. The CDR3 region is CAWSFRGNEKLFF. CDR3 bases: TGTGCCTGGAGTTTTAGGGGAAATGAAAAACTGTTTTTT.

This chain links TRBV2 with TRBJ1-2; D is perhaps TRBD1 (5 bases). Germline V gene sequence: CDR1 SNHLY, CDR2 FYNNEI. The CDR3 is made up of 12 amino acids. V was cut by 5 bases and J by 2 bases, with 6 bases left in between. The CDR3 sequence is CASSRTNYGYTF. The DNA for the CDR3 is TGTGCCAGCAGTAGGACAAACTATGGCTACACCTTC.

In its sample, this clone was seen a few times. The CDR3: CAWGGRVSYNEQFF. The CDR3 nucleotides are TGTGCCTGGGGGGGCAGGGTCTCCTACAATGAGCAGTTCTTC. The chain has TRBV30 and TRBJ2-1; possibly TRBD1 for D (6 bases). The length of the CDR3 is 14 residues. V was trimmed by 5 bases and J by 0 bases, leaving 11 bases between them. Germline V CDR1 and CDR2: GTSNPN, SVGIG (reference sequence). Looking up the rest from reference TRBV30 and TRBJ2-1 gives the full variable domain: SQTIHQWPATLVQPVGSPLSLECTVEGTSNPNLYWYRQAAGRGLQLLFYSVGIGQISSEVPQNLSASRPQDRQFILSSKKLLLSDSGFYLCAWGGRVSYNEQFFGPGTRLTVL.